This T cell receptor beta chain was retrieved from a study of cytomegalovirus exposure and HLA in healthy donors (dated by TCRdb to about 2017). In the study overall: In an earlier analysis of under 750 of the donors, about 260 Gb of sequence data and 90 million to 130 million unique TCR beta sequences from 180 million or so T cells were reported. Among a few hundred genotyped donors of the cohort, an average of 235,054 unique TCR beta nucleotide sequences were sequenced per donor, roughly 20% of them non-productive. Rather than drawing on any new phenotypic data, the later analysis identified candidate immune exposures from TCR beta sequences and the way those sequences occurred across donors. In an earlier analysis of about 590 of the donors, high-throughput TCR beta sequencing was used to judge whether each TCR beta V gene segment behaved as functional or pseudogenic. A later genetic analysis used genome-wide SNP genotypes for about three fifths of the roughly 700 donors, treating that subset as a discovery cohort. Every discovery cohort repertoire had been produced on one sequencing platform. Of the 300 to 450 genotyped donors, around 81% fell in the genetic ancestry cluster associated with self-reported Caucasian donors. The number of typed donors differed by locus: about 629-630 for A, B, C, DRB1 and DQB1; approximately 540 for DQA1; around 610 for DPA1; and some 450 for DPB1. Donor age, sex, ethnicity and CMV serostatus were compiled together with the repertoire data. HLA typing included class I and class II loci at four-digit resolution. In a later analysis, previously published TCR beta repertoires from more than 500 donors were re-analyzed and high-resolution HLA genotyping was added so that TCR occurrence patterns could be studied. A separate validation cohort of roughly 120 different subjects was used in addition to the roughly 640-subject first cohort. The study combined high-throughput TCR immunosequencing, statistical association of individual TCRs with disease status, and machine learning to predict cytomegalovirus infection status. Because of strong linkage in the cohort, five DR-DQ haplotypes were treated as single units for association and clustering. Using immunosequencing, the study profiled T cell repertoires from 500 to 800 subjects and related those repertoires to cytomegalovirus serostatus. An early release that covered approximately 600 HLA-typed donors contained approximately 300 gigabases of sequencing data and 75 million to 100 million unique TCR sequences. The study aimed to test whether cataloging public T cell receptors could reveal signatures of past pathogen exposure.

A word on this clone: Its recognized antigen is unknown. Per-base qualities were not stored, and no clone one base away is much larger.

The germline ends are 15 bases apart after V is trimmed by 4 bases and J by 3 bases. From a lookup of the germline V gene (reference sequence), CDR1 and CDR2 are GTSNPN and SVGIG. Inclusive of the bounding cysteine and phenylalanine, the CDR3 is 14 residues long. Of all the DNA, just the CDR3 is kept, 42 bases in frame from base 1. Libraries came from the immunoSEQ multiplex PCR assay. For the multiplex PCR, a mixture combining 60 forward primers for TCR Vbeta segments and 13 reverse primers for TCR Jbeta segments was used. The CDR3 region of rearranged TCR beta genes was amplified from genomic DNA by a multiplex PCR assay. The amplified TCR beta libraries were sequenced on the Illumina HiSeq System as 87-base-pair reads. Regarding the original processing steps: A later analysis tallied approximately 87 million unique TCR beta chains across the 650 to 750 repertoires, and approximately 11 million of those chains were shared by two or more donors. Raw reads were error-corrected and collapsed into unique sequences with a nearest-neighbor algorithm that merged closely related sequences to remove PCR and sequencing errors. Alignment of CDR3 sequences to IMGT reference sequences was used to assign V, D and J gene segments. Each retained sequence needed at least a six-nucleotide match to both a V gene segment and a J gene segment. Rearrangements were called productive when the CDR3 lacked stop codons and stayed in frame with V and J; all others were non-productive. Following IMGT convention, CDR3 was defined as the stretch from the second conserved V-encoded cysteine up to the conserved J-encoded phenylalanine. The earlier analysis of some 580 of the donors excluded any sequence lacking an unambiguous match to a single V gene segment. An earlier analysis of a few hundred of the donors called V segments functional above 56.7% productive rearrangements and segregating when the between-donor standard deviation exceeded 5%. A statistical classification framework was built for diagnosing cytomegalovirus status from the catalog of TCR beta chain sequences. V and J gene assignment, in a later analysis, came from comparing TCR nucleotide sequences with IMGT/GENE-DB human TR gene sequences. The TCRdist pipeline was used in a later analysis to assign CDR3 sequences and most-parsimonious VDJ recombination scenarios. In a later analysis, each TCR beta chain was defined by its CDR3 amino acid sequence together with its V-gene family, and reads lacking a unique V-gene family were excluded. In a later analysis, several hundred highly shared, low-generation-probability nucleotide sequences were removed to address suspected cross-contamination and a sequencing artifact. In a later analysis, a clonal expansion index for each public chain was calculated from normalized within-repertoire ranks of inferred template counts. Generation probabilities in a later analysis came from a VDJ recombination model fitted to out-of-frame rearrangements, and those results were checked against IGoR. Hypergeometric tests were used in a later analysis to score TCR-TCR, TCR-HLA and TCR-CMV co-occurrence, with a repertoire-size bias correction applied to the TCR pairs. In a later analysis, false discovery rates were estimated by permuting HLA or CMV assignments 20 times. In a later analysis, co-occurring TCRs were grouped using DBSCAN, with TCRdist sequence similarity added in when clustering inside HLA-allele-positive subsets. Repertoires with fewer than 30,000 or more than 120,000 public chains, plus five repertoires with anomalous nucleotide sharing, were excluded from co-occurrence clustering. TCRdb limited this immuneACCESS table to in-frame rearrangements with V and J called. A share of clones is missing; checked studies link under half to unresolved V genes, and the rest is unexplained. Clone size and the V and J calls come from that table; the DNA yielded D and trimming. This sample has nearly 110,000 clones in its table, and approximately 84% of those were observed once. The ten largest clones represent 2% to 2.5% of the sample.

The cohort consisted of 650 to 700 healthy bone marrow donors. Cohort members were all nominally healthy when sampled, although unrecorded immune exposures were likely present. The donor was CMV seronegative and was included in the group of several hundred seronegative cohort members. A peripheral blood sample was provided by each donor, and peripheral blood mononuclear cells were used for TCR beta sequencing. The Qiagen DNeasy Blood Extraction Kit was used to extract genomic DNA from the blood cell samples. Study-wide conclusions, independent of this receptor: CMV serostatus was the only immune exposure information available for the cohort. When HLA alleles, especially DR and DQ, strongly co-occurred, TCR associations were difficult to assign to individual alleles. Some IMGT-functional V segments, including TRBV6-2 and TRBV6-3, could not be told apart with the 87-base-pair reads, so those segments were excluded. In vitro tests confirmed that a few of the cytomegalovirus-associated TCR beta chains recognize cytomegalovirus antigens. In the study, around 150 TCR beta chains were listed as associated with cytomegalovirus. According to a later analysis, most CMV-associated TCR beta chains appeared to be HLA-restricted, and the HLA associations seemed to be driven largely by CMV exposure. According to a later analysis, TCR association rates differed among HLA loci, with DRB1 alleles showing the most associated TCRs and HLA-C alleles showing the fewest. Because HLA typing was missing for some donors at each locus, association tests included only the typed subset. Presence/absence analyses assumed roughly uniform sequencing depth across donors, an assumption that may not hold. A cluster of highly shared sequence variants was judged likely to represent a technical artifact of the sequencing pipeline. In an earlier analysis of around 600 of the donors, most TCR beta V segments were observed in productive rearrangements about 90% or about 30% of the time, broadly matching IMGT annotations. According to the authors, the approach could potentially be generalized to other disease states and immunological phenotypes. A further reported finding was that TCR beta sequences accurately predicted the HLA-A and HLA-B alleles for most subjects in the first cohort. In a later genetic analysis, fewer N-insertions in productive TCRs were reported among donors in an Asian-associated ancestry cluster than the roughly 640-donor mean. Specific HLA alleles were associated with more than 15,000 TCR beta sequences at a false discovery rate of 0.05 in a later analysis. Most TCR sequences were seen in very few donors, while some public TCRs were found in many individuals. The classifier was reported to diagnose cytomegalovirus status with high specificity and sensitivity in both the original and validation cohorts. Linkage disequilibrium might explain the correlated functional status among segregating V segments, but an unknown experimental factor could not be ruled out. According to a later analysis, parvovirus B19, influenza, CMV and Epstein-Barr virus appeared linked to several top co-occurrence clusters. Compared with equally common non-associated chains, HLA-associated TCR beta chains in a later analysis were more clonally expanded and had lower generation probabilities. The cohort was sequenced for TCR beta chains only, and without alpha or paired-chain data the features that could be detected were limited. A later genetic analysis associated a missense DCLRE1C variant with V-gene and J-gene trimming of TCR beta chains, and an independent cohort replicated the association. Because counts were too low, seventeen rarely observed V segments, including chromosome 9 orphons, were excluded from the earlier analysis of 587 of the donors.

Recombination joined TRBV30 with TRBJ1-1; a tentative D match to TRBD1 spans 6 bases. Sequenced input: PBMCs. The sequence was collected from a man aged 30 to 39 in good health and CMV-seronegative. The CDR3 corresponds to CAWTPGVGDTEAFF. The DNA sequence is as follows: TGTGCCTGGACCCCAGGGGTCGGTGACACTGAAGCTTTCTTT. When the CDR3 is completed using the reference TRBV30 and TRBJ1-1 genes on either side, the full variable domain is SQTIHQWPATLVQPVGSPLSLECTVEGTSNPNLYWYRQAAGRGLQLLFYSVGIGQISSEVPQNLSASRPQDRQFILSSKKLLLSDSGFYLCAWTPGVGDTEAFFGQGTRLTVV.